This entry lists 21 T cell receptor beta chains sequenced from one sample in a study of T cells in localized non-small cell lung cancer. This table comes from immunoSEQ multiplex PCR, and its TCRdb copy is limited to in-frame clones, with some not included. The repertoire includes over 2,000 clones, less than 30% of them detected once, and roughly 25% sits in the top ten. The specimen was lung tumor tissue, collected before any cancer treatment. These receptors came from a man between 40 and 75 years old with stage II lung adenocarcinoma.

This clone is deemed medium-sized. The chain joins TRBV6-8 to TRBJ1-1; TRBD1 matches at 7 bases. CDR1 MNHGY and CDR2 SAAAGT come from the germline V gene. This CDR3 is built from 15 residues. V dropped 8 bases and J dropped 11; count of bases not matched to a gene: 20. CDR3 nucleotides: TGTGCCAGCTTTCGCTTAAGGGGGCGTGGGGTAGGCGCTTTCTTT. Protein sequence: CASFRLRGRGVGAFF.

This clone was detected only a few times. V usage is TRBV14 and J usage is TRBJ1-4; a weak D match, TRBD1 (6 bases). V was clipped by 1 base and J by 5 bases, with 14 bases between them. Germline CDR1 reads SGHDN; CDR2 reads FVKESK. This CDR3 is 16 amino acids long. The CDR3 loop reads CASSQAPGTRNEKLFF. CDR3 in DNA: TGTGCCAGCAGCCAAGCCCCAGGGACACGGAATGAAAAACTGTTTTTT.

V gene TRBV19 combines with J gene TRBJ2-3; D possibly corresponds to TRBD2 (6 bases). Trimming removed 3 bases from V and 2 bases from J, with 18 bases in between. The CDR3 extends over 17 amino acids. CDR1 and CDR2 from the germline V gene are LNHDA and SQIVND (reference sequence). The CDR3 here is CASSMVLPGTFTDTQYF. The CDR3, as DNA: TGTGCCAGTAGTATGGTCCTCCCCGGGACTTTCACAGATACGCAGTATTTT.

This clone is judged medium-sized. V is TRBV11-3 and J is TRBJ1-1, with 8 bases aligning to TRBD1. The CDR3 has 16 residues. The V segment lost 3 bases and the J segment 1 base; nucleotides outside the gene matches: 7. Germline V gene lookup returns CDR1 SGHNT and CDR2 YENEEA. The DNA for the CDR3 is TGTGCCAGCAGCTTGGAACAGGGGGTTGGGAACACTGAAGCTTTCTTT. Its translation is CASSLEQGVGNTEAFF.

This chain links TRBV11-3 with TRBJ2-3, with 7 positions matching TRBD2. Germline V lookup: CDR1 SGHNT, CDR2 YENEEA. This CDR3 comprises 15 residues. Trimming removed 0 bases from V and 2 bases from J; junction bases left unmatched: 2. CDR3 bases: TGTGCCAGCAGCTTAGAGGGGGGGGACACAGATACGCAGTATTTT. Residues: CASSLEGGDTDTQYF.

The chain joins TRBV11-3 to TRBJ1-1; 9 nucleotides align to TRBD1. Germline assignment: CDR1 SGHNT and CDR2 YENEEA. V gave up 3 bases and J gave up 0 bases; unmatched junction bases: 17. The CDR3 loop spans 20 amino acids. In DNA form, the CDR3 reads TGTGCCAGCAGCTTGTGGGGGACAGGGACGCGGAAGGGCATGAACACTGAAGCTTTCTTT. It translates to CASSLWGTGTRKGMNTEAFF.

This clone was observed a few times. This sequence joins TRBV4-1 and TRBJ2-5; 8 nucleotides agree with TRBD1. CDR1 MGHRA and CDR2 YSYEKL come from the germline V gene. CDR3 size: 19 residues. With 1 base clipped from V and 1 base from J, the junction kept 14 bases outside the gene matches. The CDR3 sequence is CASSQGTWLRQGRQETQYF. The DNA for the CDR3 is TGCGCCAGCAGCCAAGGCACGTGGTTAAGACAGGGGCGCCAAGAGACCCAGTACTTC.

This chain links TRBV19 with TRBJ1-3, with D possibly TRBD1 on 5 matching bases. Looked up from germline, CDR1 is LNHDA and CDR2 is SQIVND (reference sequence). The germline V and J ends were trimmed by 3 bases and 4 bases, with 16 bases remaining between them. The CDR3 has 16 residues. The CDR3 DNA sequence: TGTGCCAGTAGTATGCTCCCGGGACTAAAAGGAAACACCATATATTTT. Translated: CASSMLPGLKGNTIYF.

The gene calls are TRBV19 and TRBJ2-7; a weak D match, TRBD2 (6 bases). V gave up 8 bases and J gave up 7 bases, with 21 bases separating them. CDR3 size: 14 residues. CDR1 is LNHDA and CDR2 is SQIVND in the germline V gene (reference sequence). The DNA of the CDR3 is TGTGCCAGTCGTTCGGCGGGGTCCTTAGGGGAGCAGTACTTC. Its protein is CASRSAGSLGEQYF.

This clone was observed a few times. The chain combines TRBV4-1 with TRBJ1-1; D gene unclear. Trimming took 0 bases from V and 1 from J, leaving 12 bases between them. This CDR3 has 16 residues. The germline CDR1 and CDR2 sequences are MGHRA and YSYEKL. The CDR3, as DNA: TGCGCCAGCAGCCAAGATAGCGGAGAGGGGAACACTGAAGCTTTCTTT. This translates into CASSQDSGEGNTEAFF.

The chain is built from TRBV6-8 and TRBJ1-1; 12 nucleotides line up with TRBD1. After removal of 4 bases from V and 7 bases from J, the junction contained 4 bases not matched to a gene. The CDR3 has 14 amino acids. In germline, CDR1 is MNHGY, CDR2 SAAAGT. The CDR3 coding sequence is TGTGCCAGCAGTTGGGACAGGGGGCTTAGTGAAGCTTTCTTT. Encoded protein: CASSWDRGLSEAFF.

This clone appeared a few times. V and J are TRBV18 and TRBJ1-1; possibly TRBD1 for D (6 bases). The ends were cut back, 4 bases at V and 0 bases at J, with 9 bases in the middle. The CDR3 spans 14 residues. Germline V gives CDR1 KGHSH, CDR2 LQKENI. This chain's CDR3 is CASSRQDLNTEAFF. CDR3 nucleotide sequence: TGTGCCAGCTCACGACAGGACCTGAACACTGAAGCTTTCTTT.

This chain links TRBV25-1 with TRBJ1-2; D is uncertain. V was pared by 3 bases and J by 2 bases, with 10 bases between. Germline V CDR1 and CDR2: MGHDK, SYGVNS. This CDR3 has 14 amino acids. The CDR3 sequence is CASSDPPRNYGYTF. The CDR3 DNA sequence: TGTGCCAGCAGTGACCCCCCCCGAAACTATGGCTACACCTTC.

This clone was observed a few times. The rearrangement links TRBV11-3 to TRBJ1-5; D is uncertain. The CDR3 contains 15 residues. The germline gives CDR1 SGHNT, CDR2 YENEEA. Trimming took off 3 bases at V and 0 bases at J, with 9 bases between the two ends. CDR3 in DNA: TGTGCCAGCAGCTTGGGAGTTAATAGCAATCAGCCCCAGCATTTT. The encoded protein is CASSLGVNSNQPQHF.

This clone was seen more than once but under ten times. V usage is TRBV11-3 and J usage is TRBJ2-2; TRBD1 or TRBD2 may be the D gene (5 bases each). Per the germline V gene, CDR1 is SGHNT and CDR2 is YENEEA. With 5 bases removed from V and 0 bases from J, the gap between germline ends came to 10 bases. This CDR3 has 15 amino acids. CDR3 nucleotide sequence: TGTGCCAGCAGCCTGGGACGTTCGAACACCGGGGAGCTGTTTTTT. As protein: CASSLGRSNTGELFF.

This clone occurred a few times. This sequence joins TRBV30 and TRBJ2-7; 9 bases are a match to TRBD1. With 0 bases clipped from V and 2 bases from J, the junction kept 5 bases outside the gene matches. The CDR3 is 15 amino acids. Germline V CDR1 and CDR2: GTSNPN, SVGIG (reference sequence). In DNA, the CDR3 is TGTGCCTGGAGTGTACTGGACAGGGGTCCCTACGAGCAGTACTTC. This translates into CAWSVLDRGPYEQYF.

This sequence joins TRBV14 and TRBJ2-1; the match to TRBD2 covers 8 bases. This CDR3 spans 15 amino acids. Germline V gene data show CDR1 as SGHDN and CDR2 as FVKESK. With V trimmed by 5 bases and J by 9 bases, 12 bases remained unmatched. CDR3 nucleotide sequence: TGTGCCAGCAGCAAACTAGCGGTATTAGTTGTTGAGCAGTTCTTC. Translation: CASSKLAVLVVEQFF.

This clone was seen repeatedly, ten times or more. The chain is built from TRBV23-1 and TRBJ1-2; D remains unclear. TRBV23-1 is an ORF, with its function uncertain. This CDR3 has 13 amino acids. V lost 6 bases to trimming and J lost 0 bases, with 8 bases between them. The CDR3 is CASSGPPNYGYTF. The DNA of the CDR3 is TGCGCCAGCAGCGGCCCCCCTAACTATGGCTACACCTTC.

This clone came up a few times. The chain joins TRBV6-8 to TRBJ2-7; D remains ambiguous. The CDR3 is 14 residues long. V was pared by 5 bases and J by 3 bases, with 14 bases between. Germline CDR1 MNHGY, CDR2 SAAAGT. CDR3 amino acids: CASSRAGFFYEQYF. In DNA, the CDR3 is TGTGCCAGCAGTCGGGCAGGTTTCTTCTACGAGCAGTACTTC.

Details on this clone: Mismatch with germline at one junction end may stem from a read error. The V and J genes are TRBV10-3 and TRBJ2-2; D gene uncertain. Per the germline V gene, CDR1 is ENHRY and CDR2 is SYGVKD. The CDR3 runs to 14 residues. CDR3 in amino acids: CASSESANTGELFF. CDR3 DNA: TGTGCCAGCAGTGAGTCAGCGAACACCGGGGAGCTGTTTTTT.

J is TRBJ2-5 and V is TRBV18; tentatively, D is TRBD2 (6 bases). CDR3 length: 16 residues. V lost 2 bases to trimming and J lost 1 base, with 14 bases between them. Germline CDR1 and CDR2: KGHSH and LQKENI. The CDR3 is CASSPREERFQETQYF. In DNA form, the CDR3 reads TGTGCCAGCTCACCAAGGGAGGAACGGTTCCAAGAGACCCAGTACTTC.